Listed below are T cell receptor beta chains from one sample, sequenced in a study of blood T cell repertoires in COVID-19. Sequenced by immunoSEQ multiplex PCR; TCRdb stores in-frame clones only, minus some. The sample carries a few hundred thousand clones, about nine tenths recorded once. Sequenced material: PBMCs or T cells enriched from blood (not recorded which). These receptors all stem from a woman aged 40 to 55 who had been exposed to COVID-19. Each CDR3 is given with its conserved first and last residue. D genes are given only for firm matches. Only part of the rows carry a size: once, few, many, or a class if the clone is expanded.

j_call,v_call,clone_size,d_call,cdr3_nt,cdr3_aa
TRBJ1-2,TRBV5-4,.,TRBD1,TGTGCCACCGCATCCGGGACAGGGAGGTCACGTAGAGGCTACACCTTC,CATASGTGRSRRGYTF
TRBJ2-1,TRBV19,.,.,TGTGCCAGTAGTTCCTACGGCGGGACTCGCGACAATGAGCAGTTCTTC,CASSSYGGTRDNEQFF
TRBJ1-2,TRBV7-9,.,TRBD1,TGTGCCAGCACCACCTTAGGGGGCGGTCGCTACACCTTC,CASTTLGGGRYTF
TRBJ2-3,TRBV3-1/TRBV3-2,.,.,TGTGCCAGCAGCTTTTTACTTCCGGGCACAGATACGCAGTATTTT,CASSFLLPGTDTQYF
TRBJ2-1,TRBV6-5,.,.,TGTGCCAGCAGTCAAAGCCTTTCATCGCACAATGAGCAGTTCTTC,CASSQSLSSHNEQFF
TRBJ1-6,TRBV30,.,.,TGTGCCTGGACCCGGACAGATAATAATTCACCCCTCCACTTT,CAWTRTDNNSPLHF
TRBJ1-2,TRBV24-1,.,TRBD1,TGTGCCACCAGTGATTCCGGGACAGGGGGCGTAGACTACACCTTC,CATSDSGTGGVDYTF
TRBJ1-3,TRBV5-5,once,.,TGTGCCAGCAGCTTGACGGGGGGTTTTGCAAACACCATATATTTT,CASSLTGGFANTIYF
TRBJ2-1,TRBV6-2/TRBV6-3,.,.,TGTGCCAGCAGTCATCAGGGCTACAATGAGCAGTTCTTC,CASSHQGYNEQFF
TRBJ1-5,TRBV27,.,TRBD1,TGTGCCAGCAAATACAGGGGGACGAGCAATCAGCCCCAGCATTTT,CASKYRGTSNQPQHF
TRBJ2-3,TRBV14,.,.,TGTGCCAGCAGCCAGGTGGACAGCCTACTTTACACAGATACGCAGTATTTT,CASSQVDSLLYTDTQYF
TRBJ1-4,TRBV5-4,.,.,TGTGCCAGCACTACGTCTGGGGGGACGAAAGAAAAACTGTTTTTT,CASTTSGGTKEKLFF
TRBJ1-3,TRBV7-2,.,.,TGTGCCAGCAGCTCCCAAGTGGTGCAGTCTGGAAACACCATATATTTT,CASSSQVVQSGNTIYF
TRBJ1-4,TRBV11-3,.,TRBD1,TGTGCCAGCAGCAGTGACAGGGCTAATGAAAAACTGTTTTTT,CASSSDRANEKLFF
TRBJ1-6,TRBV6-5,few,TRBD1,TGTGCCAGCAGAAGACAGGGGGTAGGTTCACCCCTCCACTTT,CASRRQGVGSPLHF
TRBJ1-2,TRBV5-6,.,TRBD1,TGTGCCAGCAGCGGTGGACAGGGGGACTCTAGCTATGGCTACACCTTC,CASSGGQGDSSYGYTF
TRBJ2-2,TRBV6-5,.,.,TGTGCCAGCAGTTACTCGACAGGAGGGGAGCTGTTTTTT,CASSYSTGGELFF
TRBJ1-2,TRBV5-6,.,TRBD1,TGTGCCAGCAGCCAGGGACAGGGGCTCATTTTTGGCTACACCTTC,CASSQGQGLIFGYTF
TRBJ1-2,TRBV7-9,.,.,TGTGCCAGCAGCCTATCGGCGGGGCGGGGGGACTATGGCTACACCTTC,CASSLSAGRGDYGYTF
TRBJ2-1,TRBV24-1,few,TRBD1,TGTGCCACCCAAGGACAGGGAACGAATGAGCAGTTCTTC,CATQGQGTNEQFF
TRBJ1-1,TRBV2,.,.,TGTGCCAGCACAGGGGAGAGGGGGAACACTGAAGCTTTCTTT,CASTGERGNTEAFF
TRBJ2-7,TRBV27,.,.,TGTGCCAGCAGGTCAAACGGGGTTTTCTACGAGCAGTACTTC,CASRSNGVFYEQYF
TRBJ2-5,TRBV19,.,.,TGTGCCAGTAGTGCGCAGGGAAGGCAAGAGACCCAGTACTTC,CASSAQGRQETQYF
TRBJ1-3,TRBV7-2,.,.,TGTGCCAGCAGCTTTGGGTCTAGCGCGGGAAACACCATATATTTT,CASSFGSSAGNTIYF
TRBJ1-4,TRBV11-2,once,.,TGTGCCAGCAGCCGCGGGGGGGGCGAAAAACTGTTTTTT,CASSRGGGEKLFF
TRBJ2-7,TRBV18,.,TRBD1,TGTGCCAGCTCACCGGGACAGACCTCCTACGAGCAGTACTTC,CASSPGQTSYEQYF
TRBJ1-2,TRBV5-1,.,.,TGCGCCAGCAGCTTACTCGAGTCGTATGGCTACACCTTC,CASSLLESYGYTF
TRBJ2-6,TRBV29-1,.,.,TGCAGCGTAGCAGGCGAGTGGGCCTCTGGGGCCAACGTCCTGACTTTC,CSVAGEWASGANVLTF
TRBJ1-4,TRBV7-9,.,.,TGTGCCAGCAGCCGCGGGTCTAATGAAAAACTGTTTTTT,CASSRGSNEKLFF
TRBJ1-1,TRBV30,.,.,TGTGCCTGGAGATCAGACAGATTGAACACTGAAGCTTTCTTT,CAWRSDRLNTEAFF
TRBJ1-2,TRBV19,.,.,TGTGCCAGTAGTATTAGGGAGTACTATGGCTACACCTTC,CASSIREYYGYTF
TRBJ2-7,TRBV28,.,TRBD2,TGTGCCAGCAGTCCCACAGACCCGGGACTAGCGGTGGGCGAGCAGTACTTC,CASSPTDPGLAVGEQYF
TRBJ1-2,TRBV5-6,.,.,TGTGCCAGCAACGGCAGGCGAAGGTCCTTAGCTAACTATGGCTACACCTTC,CASNGRRRSLANYGYTF
TRBJ1-5,TRBV2,.,TRBD1,TGTGCCTCGACAGGGACCACCGCCGGGCAGCCCCAGCATTTT,CASTGTTAGQPQHF
TRBJ2-7,TRBV6-5,.,TRBD2,TGTGCCAGCAGTTTTGGCGGGGGTACCTACGAGCAGTACTTC,CASSFGGGTYEQYF
TRBJ1-2,TRBV3-1/TRBV3-2,once,.,TGTGCCAGCAGCCAAGTGGACACCGCTGGGGGCTACACCTTC,CASSQVDTAGGYTF
TRBJ2-1,TRBV6-4,.,TRBD2,TGTGCCAGCAGTGCGAGGACTAGCGGGGTCGATGAGCAGTTCTTC,CASSARTSGVDEQFF
TRBJ1-1,TRBV19,.,TRBD1,TGTGCCAGTAGTAGGACAGGGGGCTTCGACACTGAAGCTTTCTTT,CASSRTGGFDTEAFF
TRBJ2-2,TRBV24-1,few,.,TGTGCCACCAGTGATCCCGAGGGGGTTAAGGCCGGGGAGCTGTTTTTT,CATSDPEGVKAGELFF
TRBJ2-5,TRBV5-1,once,.,TGCGCCAGCAGCTTGGCGGGGGAGACCCAGTACTTC,CASSLAGETQYF
TRBJ1-5,TRBV19,.,.,TGTGCCAGTAGCAACCCCGGAGGGGCGAGCCAGCCCCAGCATTTT,CASSNPGGASQPQHF
TRBJ2-5,TRBV2,.,.,TGTGCCAGCAGTGACCGGGTAGCGACCCAGTACTTC,CASSDRVATQYF
TRBJ1-3,TRBV21-1,.,.,TGTGCCAGCAGCAATAGAGTTCGTTTCGACAGGAGATCTGGAAACACCATATATTTT,CASSNRVRFDRRSGNTIYF